These T cell receptor beta chains were read from a single sample in a study of CD8 T cells in ankylosing spondylitis. TCRdb reprocessed the 5' RACE reads with MiXCR, giving one entry per CDR3 protein. The sample holds around 490,000 distinct CDR3 sequences, approximately 5.3% seen once. Specimen: blood, either unsorted or a sorted T cell fraction (not recorded which). Receptor source: a male donor with ankylosing spondylitis. Both conserved end residues are part of each CDR3. The order of the fields is J gene, V gene, clone size, D gene, CDR3 length, CDR3 DNA, CDR3 protein. D genes are given only for firm matches. Not all rows give a size; the values are once, few, many and, for expanded clones, a class.

TRBJ2-5 | TRBV29-1 | . | . | 13 | TGCAGCGTTGCCCCTCTATTCGGAGAGACCCAGTACTTC | CSVAPLFGETQYF
TRBJ2-7 | TRBV5-1 | many | . | 12 | TGTGCCAGCAGTTTTGGGGGCTACGAGCAGTACTTC | CASSFGGYEQYF
TRBJ2-5 | TRBV15 | many | TRBD2 | 14 | TGTGCCACCACGAGTCAGCGGGGGTGGGAGACCCAGTACTTC | CATTSQRGWETQYF
TRBJ2-1 | TRBV28 | few | . | 18 | TGTGCCACCCTCAGTTTAGGATACAGGGAGGGGTCCTACAATGAGCAGTTCTTC | CATLSLGYREGSYNEQFF
TRBJ2-2 | TRBV24-1 | many | TRBD1 | 14 | TGTGCCACCAGGGGACAGGGGAGCGCCGGGGAGCTGTTTTTT | CATRGQGSAGELFF
TRBJ2-3 | TRBV6-1 | many | . | 17 | TGTGCCAGCAAGACGACCTCAACGAGGGGGGCTGCAGATACGCAGTATTTT | CASKTTSTRGAADTQYF
TRBJ2-3 | TRBV9 | . | . | 16 | TGTGCCAGCAGCGAGCCCCCGGCGGCCCCCACAGATACGCAGTATTTT | CASSEPPAAPTDTQYF
TRBJ2-7 | TRBV4-3 | . | TRBD2 | 14 | TGCGCCAGCGCAGACACCGGGACTAGCGACCCGCAGTACTTC | CASADTGTSDPQYF
TRBJ2-7 | TRBV29-1 | . | . | 14 | TGCAGCGTCCAAGAGGGGGGGGGCTCCTACGAGCAGTACTTC | CSVQEGGGSYEQYF
TRBJ1-2 | TRBV12-3/TRBV12-4 | many | . | 12 | TGTGCCAGCAGTCCTTGGAAAAATGGCTACACCTTC | CASSPWKNGYTF
TRBJ2-4 | TRBV2 | few | . | 16 | TGTGCCAGCAGTGAACGAGGGTTCGGCGGCAAAAACATTCAGTACTTC | CASSERGFGGKNIQYF
TRBJ2-2 | TRBV28 | many | TRBD1 | 14 | TGTGCCAGCAGTGTAACAGGGGACACCGGGGAGCTGTTTTTT | CASSVTGDTGELFF
TRBJ1-2 | TRBV7-9 | many | . | 16 | TGTGCCAGCAGTCCAGCCCCGGACAACTTTAACTATGGCTACACCTTC | CASSPAPDNFNYGYTF
TRBJ2-5 | TRBV24-1 | . | TRBD2 | 16 | TGTGCCACCAGTGAACGTAGACTAGCGGGAGATGAGACCCAGTACTTC | CATSERRLAGDETQYF
TRBJ2-4 | TRBV15 | many | TRBD2 | 17 | TGTGCCACCAGCCCGATGCGGCGGGAGCTAGCCAAAAACATTCAGTACTTC | CATSPMRRELAKNIQYF
TRBJ2-1 | TRBV7-9 | many | . | 15 | TGTGCCAGCAGCCCATCGGGGCCGTTATACAATGAGCAGTTCTTC | CASSPSGPLYNEQFF
TRBJ1-2 | TRBV7-9 | many | . | 13 | TGTGCCAGCAGCTCTACGTGGATCCATGGCTACACCTTC | CASSSTWIHGYTF
TRBJ1-5 | TRBV7-2 | . | . | 13 | TGTGCCAGCAGCCGCCTTGGGGGCCAGCCCCAGCATTTT | CASSRLGGQPQHF
TRBJ1-5 | TRBV20-1 | . | . | 12 | TGCAGTGCTGGGGGGACGGATCAGCCCCAGCATTTT | CSAGGTDQPQHF
TRBJ1-2 | TRBV29-1 | many | . | 14 | TGCAGCGTTGAAGTAGGGTCCCGCGGCTATGGCTACACCTTC | CSVEVGSRGYGYTF
TRBJ2-7 | TRBV20-1 | many | . | 14 | TGCAGTGCTAGTGACCTATATATCTCCTACGAGCAGTACTTC | CSASDLYISYEQYF
TRBJ1-2 | TRBV20-1 | many | . | 15 | TGCAGTGCCACCCCTGGGGGGGGCAGGGAGTATGGCTACACCTTC | CSATPGGGREYGYTF
TRBJ2-1 | TRBV7-9 | few | . | 14 | TGTGCCAGCAGCTTTATGTCAGGGAACAATGAGCAGTTCTTC | CASSFMSGNNEQFF
TRBJ1-5 | TRBV20-1 | . | . | 14 | TGCAGTGCGAAGTACGGGGTGAACAATCAGCCCCAGCATTTT | CSAKYGVNNQPQHF
TRBJ2-1 | TRBV5-1 | . | TRBD2 | 16 | TGCGCCAGCAGCTTCGCTAGCGGGAAAGCCTACAATGAGCAGTTCTTC | CASSFASGKAYNEQFF
TRBJ2-7 | TRBV7-8 | many | TRBD1 | 15 | TGTGCCAGCAGCCCCCGGGACAGCTATGCCTACGAGCAGTACTTC | CASSPRDSYAYEQYF
TRBJ1-2 | TRBV20-1 | many | . | 13 | TGCAGTGCTAGAGATATGTGGGCCTATGGCTACACCTTC | CSARDMWAYGYTF
TRBJ1-1 | TRBV9 | many | TRBD1 | 14 | TGTGCCAGCAGCGTCGGGACAGGGGGTACTGAAGCTTTCTTT | CASSVGTGGTEAFF
TRBJ2-6 | TRBV6-1 | . | TRBD1 | 17 | TGTGCCAGCAGTATGACAGGGCCCCTCTCTGGGGCCAACGTCCTGACTTTC | CASSMTGPLSGANVLTF
TRBJ2-1 | TRBV15 | . | TRBD2 | 14 | TGTGCCACCATGGAGGCGGGAGTGTACAATGAGCAGTTCTTC | CATMEAGVYNEQFF
TRBJ1-2 | TRBV6-5 | many | . | 13 | TGTGCCAGCAGTTACAGAGCAGGGGATGGCTACACCTTC | CASSYRAGDGYTF
TRBJ1-2 | TRBV20-1 | many | . | 12 | TGCAGTGCTAGAGATCCCAGGGGCAGCTACACCTTC | CSARDPRGSYTF
TRBJ1-2 | TRBV9 | many | . | 16 | TGTGCCAGCAGCCCGGGTGGGCAGGGGTTTATGTATGGCTACACCTTC | CASSPGGQGFMYGYTF
TRBJ1-4 | TRBV28 | many | . | 15 | TGTGCCAGCATCGAGCGGGGGGACTCTAATGAAAAACTGTTTTTT | CASIERGDSNEKLFF
TRBJ2-3 | TRBV29-1 | many | TRBD1 | 15 | TGCAGCGTTCAACCAGGGGGCAGCAGGACAGATACGCAGTATTTT | CSVQPGGSRTDTQYF
TRBJ1-5 | TRBV19 | many | TRBD1 | 14 | TGTGCCAGTACCTCAGGGGGATGGCATCAGCCCCAGCATTTT | CASTSGGWHQPQHF
TRBJ1-2 | TRBV30 | many | . | 14 | TGTGCCTGGAGTGTAAGTGCCTCCGACTATGGCTACACCTTC | CAWSVSASDYGYTF
TRBJ2-6 | TRBV3-1 | . | . | 20 | TGTGCCAGCAGATCCCTCAAGGCCAGAACCGATCGCTCTGGGGCCAACGTCCTGACTTTC | CASRSLKARTDRSGANVLTF
TRBJ2-3 | TRBV20-1 | few | . | 15 | TGCAGTGCCGGTGTACTCGGGGATAGCACAGATACGCAGTATTTT | CSAGVLGDSTDTQYF
TRBJ1-6 | TRBV27 | . | TRBD1 | 15 | TGTGCCAGCACTCGGACAGGTCGCTATAATTCACCCCTCCACTTT | CASTRTGRYNSPLHF
TRBJ2-7 | TRBV25-1 | . | . | 10 | TGTGCCAGCAGTGACTTCGAGCAGTACTTC | CASSDFEQYF
TRBJ2-7 | TRBV7-8 | once | . | 14 | TGTGCCACCAGCCCATTCAGGGTCTACTACGAGCAGTACTTC | CATSPFRVYYEQYF
TRBJ1-6 | TRBV3-1 | . | . | 14 | TGTGCCAGCAGCCCGCGACCGAGGTCCCTACCCCTCCACTTT | CASSPRPRSLPLHF
TRBJ1-1 | TRBV11-1 | many | . | 14 | TGTGCCAGCAGCCGACGAGCGAAGGGGACTGAAGCTTTCTTT | CASSRRAKGTEAFF
TRBJ2-7 | TRBV12-3/TRBV12-4 | . | TRBD2 | 15 | TGTTCCAGCAGTCCTAGCGGAGTTGGGAGCTACGAGCAGTACTTC | CSSSPSGVGSYEQYF
TRBJ2-3 | TRBV5-1 | many | . | 17 | TGCGCCAGCAGGATCGCGCCGGGACACCAAGGGACAGATACGCAGTATTTT | CASRIAPGHQGTDTQYF
TRBJ1-5 | TRBV29-1 | many | . | 13 | TGCAGCGTTCGGGACGGTCTAAATCAGCCCCAGCATTTT | CSVRDGLNQPQHF
TRBJ1-3 | TRBV6-1 | many | TRBD1 | 16 | TGTGCCAGCAGGACGGGACAGGGGAGATCTGGAAACACCATATATTTT | CASRTGQGRSGNTIYF
TRBJ1-5 | TRBV19 | . | . | 15 | TGTGCCAGTTATATAGGGGGTGATTCCAATCAGCCCCAGCATTTT | CASYIGGDSNQPQHF